Below are 16 T cell receptor beta chains sequenced from a single sample in a study of identical twins. In TCRdb, the 5' RACE reads were re-called with MiXCR into one record per CDR3 protein. This table holds 300,000 to 400,000 distinct CDR3 sequences, 7% to 9.5% found once. Source material: naive T cells sorted from blood. These receptors all come from a woman aged 45-59 years in good health.

This clonotype was detected a few times. The gene calls are TRBV6-4 and TRBJ2-2; no firm D call. The CDR3 consists of 14 residues. Trimming took 3 bases from V and 1 from J, leaving 6 bases between them. CDR1 is MRHNA, CDR2 SNTAGT, per germline. The CDR3 DNA reads TGTGCCAGCAGTGAGGTTGAGAACACCGGGGAGCTGTTTTTT. Protein: CASSEVENTGELFF.

The chain has TRBV7-8 and TRBJ1-3; no clear D. V dropped 5 bases and J dropped 4 bases, with 15 bases sitting between them. From germline, CDR1 is SGHVS and CDR2 FQNEAQ. There are 15 residues in the CDR3. The DNA of the CDR3 is TGTGCCAGCAGCGCCTATGCGGGCGCGGGAAACACCATATATTTT. It encodes CASSAYAGAGNTIYF.

This clonotype was counted a few times. The rearrangement uses TRBV7-6 and TRBJ1-3; 9 bases map to TRBD1. CDR1 is SGHVS and CDR2 is FNYEAQ in the germline V gene. The ends lost 4 bases at V and 0 bases at J; junction bases unmatched: 13. The CDR3 spans 19 residues. CDR3 loop: CASSSAGTGRWFSGNTIYF. The CDR3 coding sequence is TGTGCCAGCAGCTCCGCCGGGACAGGGAGATGGTTCTCTGGAAACACCATATATTTT. The variable domain in full, completed from reference TRBV7-6 and TRBJ1-3, reads GAGVSQSPRYKVTKRGQDVALRCDPISGHVSLYWYRQALGQGPEFLTYFNYEAQQDKSGLPNDRFSAERPEGSISTLTIQRTEQRDSAMYRCASSSAGTGRWFSGNTIYFGEGSWLTVV.

This clonotype was found a few times. CDR3 nucleotides: TGCGCCAGCAGCTTGAAGGCAGGGGCGGTCGAGCAGTACTTC. It translates to CASSLKAGAVEQYF. This rearrangement joins TRBV5-1 to TRBJ2-7; possibly TRBD1 for D (6 bases). Germline V gene lookup returns CDR1 SGHRS and CDR2 YFSETQ. The CDR3 is 14 amino acids. V lost 1 base to trimming and J lost 6 bases, with 14 bases between them.

This clonotype was picked up a small number of times. The chain combines TRBV19 with TRBJ2-1; 10 bases align to TRBD2. The CDR3 sequence is 14 residues long. V trimming: 6 bases; J trimming: 7 bases; junction bases outside the gene matches: 6. Germline V CDR1 and CDR2: LNHDA, SQIVND (reference sequence). CDR3: CASRSTSGVNEQFF. CDR3 sequence (DNA): TGTGCCAGTAGATCTACTAGCGGGGTGAATGAGCAGTTCTTC.

Ten or more counts support this clonotype. V and J are TRBV27 and TRBJ2-7; D is ambiguous. Trimming cost V 4 bases and J 2 bases, with 9 bases left between them. The CDR3 contains 13 residues. Germline values: CDR1 MNHEY, CDR2 SMNVEV (reference sequence). The CDR3 bases are TGTGCCAGCAGTTCCTTGGGGACCTACGAGCAGTACTTC. Amino acid sequence: CASSSLGTYEQYF.

This chain's CDR3 is CASSPPGVRIAGFEQYV. DNA of the CDR3: TGTGCCAGCAGCCCCCCGGGGGTCAGGATAGCGGGATTTGAGCAGTACGTC. V is TRBV14 and J is TRBJ2-7, with 8 bases lining up with TRBD2. This CDR3 spans 17 amino acids. Germline-derived CDR1 and CDR2 are SGHDN and FVKESK. Trimming took 4 bases from V and 7 from J; bases not matched to a gene: 18.

The rearrangement links TRBV2 to TRBJ2-1; D perhaps matches TRBD2 (6 bases). Germline-derived CDR1 and CDR2 are SNHLY and FYNNEI. V lost 4 bases and J lost 13, with 14 bases in between. The CDR3 is 12 residues long. The CDR3 here is CASSGWDWAQFF. In DNA, the CDR3 is TGTGCCAGCAGTGGGTGGGACTGGGCCCAGTTCTTC.

The chain uses TRBV5-1 and TRBJ1-6; D is unresolved. Between the trimmed V and J ends, which lost 3 bases and 10 bases, there was a span of 8 bases. This CDR3 has 12 residues. Germline V gene sequence: CDR1 SGHRS, CDR2 YFSETQ. In DNA form, the CDR3 reads TGCGCCAGCAGCTGGACCGGCTCACCCCTCCACTTT. Amino acids: CASSWTGSPLHF. Filled out from reference TRBV5-1 and TRBJ1-6, the complete variable domain reads KAGVTQTPRYLIKTRGQQVTLSCSPISGHRSVSWYQQTPGQGLQFLFEYFSETQRNKGNFPGRFSGRQFSNSRSEMNVSTLELGDSALYLCASSWTGSPLHFGNGTRLTVT.

Only a few counts were recorded for this clonotype. This chain uses TRBV2 with TRBJ2-3; no reliable D call. The V and J ends lost 3 bases and 6 bases respectively, with 10 bases between them. CDR1 is SNHLY, CDR2 FYNNEI, per germline. The CDR3 contains 13 residues. The CDR3 nucleotides are TGTGCCAGCAGTGAGAATATGTCCGATACGCAGTATTTT. Protein sequence: CASSENMSDTQYF.

This clonotype was seen only a few times. The chain joins TRBV7-8 to TRBJ2-3; D is unresolved. The CDR3 consists of 14 residues. Per the germline V gene, CDR1 is SGHVS and CDR2 is FQNEAQ. The germline V and J ends were trimmed by 4 bases and 6 bases, with 14 bases remaining between them. The CDR3 sequence is CASSSRAVGDTQYF. The CDR3 region has the DNA TGTGCCAGCAGCTCACGGGCGGTAGGCGATACGCAGTATTTT.

This clonotype occurred many times. The V and J genes are TRBV29-1 and TRBJ2-2, with TRBD1 matching 8 bases. Per the germline V gene, CDR1 is SQVTM and CDR2 is ANQGSEA. The CDR3 contains 13 residues. J lost 7 bases, V lost 4 bases, and 5 bases had no gene match. CDR3 DNA: TGCAGCGTTGGACAGGGGTTCAGCGGGGAGCTGTTTTTT. Amino acids: CSVGQGFSGELFF.

This chain links TRBV4-1 with TRBJ2-1; 10 nucleotides agree with TRBD2. Germline CDR1 is MGHRA and CDR2 is YSYEKL. Trimming at V came to 0 bases and at J to 7 bases, leaving 9 bases not matched to a gene. This CDR3 comprises 17 residues. CDR3 DNA: TGCGCCAGCAGCCAAGATCAGCTAGCGGGGGCCAAAAATGAGCAGTTCTTC. Translated, it gives CASSQDQLAGAKNEQFF.

This clonotype was recorded at least ten times. The CDR3 region has the DNA TGCAGCGCCCTCGGGATGAACACTGAAGCTTTCTTT. As protein: CSALGMNTEAFF. V usage is TRBV29-1 and J usage is TRBJ1-1; D not resolved. V was cut by 7 bases and J by 0 bases, with 9 bases left in between. This CDR3 has 12 amino acids. In germline, CDR1 is SQVTM, CDR2 ANQGSEA.

This clonotype was counted between two and nine times. The rearrangement joins TRBV4-1 to TRBJ2-5; 7 positions match TRBD2. The V gene end was trimmed by 4 bases and the J gene end by 5 bases; junction bases not matched to a gene: 13. This CDR3 is built from 16 residues. CDR1 is MGHRA, CDR2 YSYEKL, per germline. CDR3 in DNA: TGCGCCAGCAGCCCTTTGGGAGGGCCGGGTTCTGAGACCCAGTACTTC. Encoded protein: CASSPLGGPGSETQYF.

The CDR3 DNA reads as TGTGCCAGTAACCCCGGGGTCCCCTACAATGAGCAGTTCTTC. It yields the protein CASNPGVPYNEQFF. The V and J genes are TRBV19 and TRBJ2-1; tentative D call: TRBD2 (5 bases). The CDR3 is made up of 14 amino acids. Germline CDR1 and CDR2: LNHDA and SQIVND (reference sequence). V lost 7 bases and J 2 bases, leaving 12 bases between the germline ends.